One sample yielded the 10 T cell receptor beta chains listed below, sequenced in a study of blood T cell repertoires in COVID-19. Sequenced by immunoSEQ multiplex PCR; TCRdb stores in-frame clones only, minus some. This table has fewer than 350,000 clones, about 86% appearing once. The sample consisted of peripheral blood. These receptor sequences come from a woman in her 30s with COVID-19, enrolled during active disease.

In DNA form, the CDR3 reads TGTGCCAGCAGCTTTGCGTTTGGAGCAGTCTACGAGCAGTACTTC. It is translated as CASSFAFGAVYEQYF. The chain employs TRBV7-7 and TRBJ2-7; D gene uncertain. Germline-derived CDR1 and CDR2 are SSHAT and FNYEAQ (reference sequence). The CDR3 runs 15 residues. Trimming stripped 3 bases from V and 3 bases from J, with 15 bases between.

Ten or more counts support this clone. The chain has TRBV15 and TRBJ2-3; 8 bases are a match to TRBD2. The junction had 10 bases not matched to a gene; V was cut back by 5 bases and J by 3 bases. Germline CDR1 reads LNHNV; CDR2 reads YYDKDF (reference sequence). CDR3 length equals 16 residues. This CDR3 reads CATSGERGGETDTQYF. For the CDR3, the DNA is TGTGCCACCAGCGGGGAACGGGGGGGCGAAACAGATACGCAGTATTTT.

The chain employs TRBV6-5 and TRBJ1-2; D is unresolved. Germline CDR1 is MNHEY and CDR2 is SVGAGI. This CDR3 region has 16 residues. V gave up 0 bases and J gave up 3 bases, with 14 bases separating them. The CDR3 DNA reads as TGTGCCAGCAGTTACTCAGTCTACCTCGGGTACTATGGCTACACCTTC. Protein sequence: CASSYSVYLGYYGYTF.

V is TRBV7-9 and J is TRBJ1-2; D might be TRBD1 (5 bases). The length of the CDR3 is 14 residues. Per germline, CDR1 SEHNR and CDR2 FQNEAQ (reference sequence). Deletions cut 5 bases from V and 4 bases from J, with 14 bases between. Here the CDR3 reads CASSRQQGGYGYTF. The CDR3 coding sequence is TGTGCCAGCAGCCGACAGCAGGGAGGCTATGGCTACACCTTC.

The rearrangement links TRBV4-1 to TRBJ2-7, with D tentatively TRBD1 (6 bases). Trimming removed 1 base at V and 2 bases at J, with 15 bases between. Per germline, CDR1 MGHRA and CDR2 YSYEKL. The CDR3 covers 16 residues. CDR3 sequence: CASSQVLAGVTYEQYF. The CDR3 DNA reads as TGCGCCAGCAGCCAAGTTCTGGCAGGGGTCACCTACGAGCAGTACTTC.

The chain is built from TRBV20-1 and TRBJ2-4; 7 nucleotides agree with TRBD2. The germline V gene encodes CDR1 DFQATT and CDR2 SNEGSKA (reference sequence). V trimming: 3 bases; J trimming: 5 bases; junction bases outside the gene matches: 4. This CDR3 comprises 13 residues. CDR3: CSASLAAENIQYF. As DNA, the CDR3 is TGCAGTGCTAGTCTAGCGGCGGAAAACATTCAGTACTTC.

This clone was observed a few times. This sequence joins TRBV4-1 and TRBJ1-5; D is undetermined. This CDR3 spans 16 amino acids. V was trimmed by 0 bases and J by 2 bases, leaving 11 bases between them. Germline CDR1 MGHRA, CDR2 YSYEKL. The CDR3 loop reads CASSQEGGLGNQPQHF. The DNA of the CDR3 is TGCGCCAGCAGCCAAGAGGGAGGGCTCGGCAATCAGCCCCAGCATTTT.

This sequence joins TRBV9 and TRBJ2-1; D uncertain. With 0 bases removed from V and 2 bases from J, the gap between germline ends came to 6 bases. The germline gives CDR1 SGDLS, CDR2 YYNGEE. The CDR3 runs 14 residues. As DNA, the CDR3 is TGTGCCAGCAGCGTAGACTTCACCTACAATGAGCAGTTCTTC. Its protein is CASSVDFTYNEQFF. Variable domain in full (rest from reference TRBV9 and TRBJ2-1): DSGVTQTPKHLITATGQRVTLRCSPRSGDLSVYWYQQSLDQGLQFLIQYYNGEERAKGNILERFSAQQFPDLHSELNLSSLELGDSALYFCASSVDFTYNEQFFGPGTRLTVL.

The chain is built from TRBV28 and TRBJ2-7, with 7 bases aligning to TRBD2. CDR3 length: 15 residues. Germline CDR1 reads MDHEN; CDR2 reads SYDVKM. With 6 bases clipped from V and 2 bases from J, the junction kept 10 bases outside the gene matches. The chain's CDR3 is CASRLVMGLTYEQYF. The CDR3 nucleotides are TGTGCCAGCAGACTGGTGATGGGACTAACCTACGAGCAGTACTTC.

This clone was recorded only once. The chain has TRBV2 and TRBJ1-2, with D possibly matching TRBD1 (5 bases). Trimming cost V 7 bases and J 6 bases, with 15 bases left between them. The germline V gene has CDR1 SNHLY and CDR2 FYNNEI. The CDR3 runs to 13 residues. CDR3 in amino acids: CASKVQGSDGYTF. CDR3 coding DNA: TGTGCCAGCAAAGTGCAGGGATCGGATGGCTACACCTTC.